Presented here are 19 T cell receptor beta chains from one specimen sequenced in a study of blood T cell repertoires in COVID-19. Sequenced by immunoSEQ multiplex PCR; TCRdb stores in-frame clones only, minus some. There are around 300,000 clones in the sample; roughly four fifths occur only once, and over 9% lies in the top ten. Sequencing was performed on peripheral blood. The receptors stem from a woman between 50 and 59 years old who had recovered from COVID-19.

The CDR3 here is CASSPSDSPSYGYTF. In DNA, the CDR3 is TGTGCCAGCAGTCCATCGGACAGTCCCTCATATGGCTACACCTTC. The chain uses TRBV13 and TRBJ1-2, with D tentatively TRBD1 (6 bases). The CDR3 runs 15 residues. The V end was cut by 6 bases, the J end by 5 bases, with 19 bases between. Per the germline V gene, CDR1 is PRHDT and CDR2 is FYEKMQ (reference sequence).

The rearrangement links TRBV2 to TRBJ2-2, with 8 positions matching TRBD2. The junction had 8 bases not matched to a gene; V was cut back by 1 base and J by 4 bases. Germline V gene sequence: CDR1 SNHLY, CDR2 FYNNEI. The CDR3 is 17 amino acids. As DNA, the CDR3 is TGTGCCAGCAGTGAAGTGGTGGGACTAGTGGGCACCGGGGAGCTGTTTTTT. Amino acid sequence: CASSEVVGLVGTGELFF.

The chain employs TRBV19 and TRBJ1-5, with D possibly being TRBD1 (5 bases). The CDR3 loop spans 14 amino acids. Deletions cut 1 base from V and 3 bases from J, with 7 bases between. Germline V CDR1 and CDR2: LNHDA, SQIVND (reference sequence). The CDR3 loop reads CASSIVQVNQPQHF. In DNA, the CDR3 is TGTGCCAGTAGTATAGTACAGGTCAATCAGCCCCAGCATTTT. Full variable domain (outside the CDR3, taken from reference TRBV19 and TRBJ1-5): DGGITQSPKYLFRKEGQNVTLSCEQNLNHDAMYWYRQDPGQGLRLIYYSQIVNDFQKGDIAEGYSVSREKKESFPLTVTSAQKNPTAFYLCASSIVQVNQPQHFGDGTRLSIL.

As DNA, the CDR3 is TGTGCCAGCAGCTCACTGACTAGCGGGGGAACAGATACGCAGTATTTT. Its translation is CASSSLTSGGTDTQYF. This chain joins TRBV7-8 and TRBJ2-3; 12 positions match TRBD2. Germline CDR1 and CDR2: SGHVS and FQNEAQ. The CDR3 length is 16 residues. V lost 4 bases to trimming and J lost 3 bases; unmatched junction nucleotides: 5. The complete variable domain, with remaining parts taken from reference TRBV7-8 and TRBJ2-3, reads GAGVSQSPRYKVAKRGQDVALRCDPISGHVSLFWYQQALGQGPEFLTYFQNEAQLDKSGLPSDRFFAERPEGSVSTLKIQRTQQEDSAVYLCASSSLTSGGTDTQYFGPGTRLTVL.

The J gene is TRBJ2-1, the V gene TRBV10-3; 8 nucleotides match TRBD2. Germline trimming cut 2 bases from V and 10 bases from J; bases unmatched to any gene: 10. The CDR3 runs 15 residues. The V gene's germline CDR1 is ENHRY and CDR2 SYGVKD. CDR3 loop: CAISEAAGGAEEQFF. As DNA, the CDR3 is TGTGCCATCAGTGAGGCGGCGGGAGGTGCCGAGGAGCAGTTCTTC.

This clone appeared a single time. This sequence joins TRBV19 and TRBJ2-3; 7 nucleotides align to TRBD2. In germline, CDR1 is LNHDA, CDR2 SQIVND (reference sequence). CDR3 length: 15 amino acids. With 3 bases clipped from V and 0 bases from J, the junction kept 3 bases outside the gene matches. The CDR3 nucleotides read TGTGCCAGTAGTATTCCGGGGGGAAGCACAGATACGCAGTATTTT. Translated, it gives CASSIPGGSTDTQYF.

The chain has TRBV28 and TRBJ1-1; TRBD1 is a possible D gene (5 bases). Trimming removed 10 bases from V and 1 base from J, with 25 bases in between. The CDR3 sequence is 17 residues long. CDR1 and CDR2 (germline): MDHEN, SYDVKM. The CDR3 sequence is CATRGGALLSKNTEAFF. CDR3 nucleotides: TGTGCCACCCGCGGCGGGGCCCTATTATCGAAGAACACTGAAGCTTTCTTT.

This clone was seen just once. This chain connects TRBV28 to TRBJ1-2; tentative D call: TRBD1 (6 bases). Per germline, CDR1 MDHEN and CDR2 SYDVKM. CDR3 length: 15 amino acids. V lost 7 bases to trimming and J lost 3 bases, with 18 bases between them. This CDR3 is CASTLGQGRDYGYTF. In DNA, the CDR3 is TGTGCCAGCACCTTAGGGCAGGGGAGGGACTATGGCTACACCTTC.

This chain connects TRBV7-8 to TRBJ1-2, with D possibly being TRBD1 (6 bases). The CDR3 is 14 residues long. The V and J ends lost 5 bases and 3 bases respectively, with 13 bases between them. Germline loops: CDR1 SGHVS, CDR2 FQNEAQ. The CDR3 here is CASSVLQGDYGYTF. The DNA for the CDR3 is TGTGCCAGCAGCGTCCTACAGGGCGACTATGGCTACACCTTC.

This clone has more than one count but fewer than ten. The V and J genes are TRBV24-1 and TRBJ1-6; D gene uncertain. The CDR3 has 15 amino acids. V was clipped by 4 bases and J by 12 bases, with 18 bases between them. Germline lookup yields CDR1 KGHDR and CDR2 SFDVKD. The CDR3 DNA is TGTGCCACCAGTGAGCGGGAGAAGGGTGGTAGACCCCTCCACTTT. Translating gives CATSEREKGGRPLHF.

V is TRBV15 and J is TRBJ1-3, with D hard to call. Germline CDR1 reads LNHNV; CDR2 reads YYDKDF (reference sequence). The CDR3 has 17 residues. V lost 0 bases and J 0 bases, leaving 12 bases between the germline ends. The DNA for the CDR3 is TGTGCCACCAGCAGAGACATGGTTGGGAGCTCTGGAAACACCATATATTTT. Encoded protein: CATSRDMVGSSGNTIYF. The full variable domain, completed using reference TRBV15 and TRBJ1-3, is DAMVIQNPRYQVTQFGKPVTLSCSQTLNHNVMYWYQQKSSQAPKLLFHYYDKDFNNEADTPDNFQSRRPNTSFCFLDIRSPGLGDTAMYLCATSRDMVGSSGNTIYFGEGSWLTVV.

This rearrangement joins TRBV5-1 to TRBJ1-6, with D perhaps matching TRBD1 (5 bases). Germline CDR1 SGHRS, CDR2 YFSETQ. The CDR3 has 14 amino acids. V lost 3 bases and J lost 9, with 13 bases in between. In nucleotides, the CDR3 is TGCGCCAGCAGCTCGGGGGATTCGGCTTCACCCCTCCACTTT. It translates to CASSSGDSASPLHF. The variable domain in full, with the rest retrieved from reference TRBV5-1 and TRBJ1-6, is KAGVTQTPRYLIKTRGQQVTLSCSPISGHRSVSWYQQTPGQGLQFLFEYFSETQRNKGNFPGRFSGRQFSNSRSEMNVSTLELGDSALYLCASSSGDSASPLHFGNGTRLTVT.

The rearrangement links TRBV7-9 to TRBJ2-3; possible D gene TRBD2, 6 bases. CDR1 is SEHNR, CDR2 FQNEAQ, per germline (reference sequence). This CDR3 has 17 residues. With 2 bases removed from V and 0 bases from J, the gap between germline ends came to 15 bases. CDR3: CASSLWASGESTDTQYF. Written as DNA, the CDR3 is TGTGCCAGCAGCTTATGGGCATCGGGAGAAAGCACAGATACGCAGTATTTT.

Turning to this clone: Within the sample, other DNA sequences also encode this same CDR3. V usage is TRBV28 and J usage is TRBJ1-2, with 7 bases matching TRBD1. The CDR3 runs to 13 residues. J gave up 5 bases and V 4 bases, and 4 bases lay outside the gene matches. The germline V gene has CDR1 MDHEN and CDR2 SYDVKM. CDR3 bases: TGTGCCAGCAGTTCGGGACAGTCATATGGCTACACCTTC. It yields the protein CASSSGQSYGYTF.

The chain employs TRBV21-1 and TRBJ2-7; the table names TRBD1, a call not compared with the DNA. TRBV21-1 is shown as a pseudogene. The CDR3 runs 16 residues. The CDR3 loop is CASSKVVRGQRGEQYF. In DNA form, the CDR3 reads TGTGCCAGCAGCAAAGTTGTTAGGGGGCAAAGGGGAGAGCAGTACTTC.

This clone was detected once. The V and J genes are TRBV15 and TRBJ2-7; D is uncertain. This CDR3 has 13 amino acids. V lost 4 bases to trimming and J lost 0 bases, with 7 bases between them. Per germline, CDR1 LNHNV and CDR2 YYDKDF (reference sequence). This CDR3 is CATSNGSSYEQYF. The CDR3 DNA reads as TGTGCCACCAGCAACGGTAGCTCCTACGAGCAGTACTTC.

The genes are TRBV2 and TRBJ1-2; 8 bases map to TRBD1. V gave up 5 bases and J gave up 3 bases; unmatched junction bases: 2. The CDR3 covers 13 residues. Germline CDR1 and CDR2: SNHLY and FYNNEI. In nucleotides, the CDR3 is TGTGCCAGCAGTTCACAGGGGGACTATGGCTACACCTTC. Amino acids: CASSSQGDYGYTF.

In its sample, this clone was seen once. The chain links TRBV7-2 to TRBJ1-2, with no clear D. V lost 0 bases and J 0 bases, leaving 8 bases between the germline ends. The CDR3 is made up of 15 amino acids. Germline-derived CDR1 and CDR2 are SGHTA and FQGNSA. The CDR3 spells CASSLAIETNYGYTF. The DNA for the CDR3 is TGTGCCAGCAGCTTAGCGATAGAAACTAACTATGGCTACACCTTC.

DNA for the CDR3: TGTGCCAGCAGTGAAAGGACAGGGAGATACGAGCAGTACTTC. Its protein is CASSERTGRYEQYF. V is TRBV2 and J is TRBJ2-7; TRBD1 agrees at 8 bases. The CDR3 consists of 14 residues. Trimming removed 2 bases from V and 4 bases from J; junction bases left unmatched: 4. Germline values: CDR1 SNHLY, CDR2 FYNNEI.